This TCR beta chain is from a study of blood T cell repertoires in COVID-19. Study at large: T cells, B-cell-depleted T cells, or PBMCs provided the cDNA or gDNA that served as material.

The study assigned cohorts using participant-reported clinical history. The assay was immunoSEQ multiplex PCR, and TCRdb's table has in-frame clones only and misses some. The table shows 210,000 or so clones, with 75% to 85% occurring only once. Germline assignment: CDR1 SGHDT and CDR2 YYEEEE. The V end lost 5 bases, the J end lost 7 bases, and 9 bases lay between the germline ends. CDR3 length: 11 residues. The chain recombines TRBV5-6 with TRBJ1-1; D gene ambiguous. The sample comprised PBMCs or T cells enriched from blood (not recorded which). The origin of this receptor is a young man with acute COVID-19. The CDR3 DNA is TGTGCCAGCAGTAAATCAGGTGAAGCTTTCTTT. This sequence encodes CASSKSGEAFF.